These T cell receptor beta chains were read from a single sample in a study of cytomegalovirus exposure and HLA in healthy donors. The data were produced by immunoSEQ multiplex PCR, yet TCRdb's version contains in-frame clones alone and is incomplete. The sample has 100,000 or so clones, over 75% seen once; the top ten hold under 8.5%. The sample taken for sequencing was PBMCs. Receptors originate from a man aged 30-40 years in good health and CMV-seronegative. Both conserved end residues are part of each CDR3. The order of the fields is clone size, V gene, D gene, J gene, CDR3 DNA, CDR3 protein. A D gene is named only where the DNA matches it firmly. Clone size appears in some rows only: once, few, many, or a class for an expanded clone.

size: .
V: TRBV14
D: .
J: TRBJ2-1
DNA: TGTGCCAGCAGCCACCCCGGACTCCCCAACAATGAGCAGTTCTTC
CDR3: CASSHPGLPNNEQFF

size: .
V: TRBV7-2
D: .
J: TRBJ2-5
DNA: TGTGCCAGCAGCCAACCGCACGGGGAGACCCAGTACTTC
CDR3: CASSQPHGETQYF

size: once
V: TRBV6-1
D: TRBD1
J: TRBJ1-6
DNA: TGTGCCAGCAGTGAAGATGCAGGGGGCACCTACTTGACCTATAATTCACCCCTCCACTTT
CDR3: CASSEDAGGTYLTYNSPLHF

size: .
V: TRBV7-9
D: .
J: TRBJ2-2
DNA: TGTGCCAGCAGCCCCTCAGGAGTCCTTACAGGGACCGGGGAGCTGTTTTTT
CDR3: CASSPSGVLTGTGELFF

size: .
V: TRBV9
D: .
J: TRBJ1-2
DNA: TGTGCCAGCAGTTATCGGTGGGGAGCCAACTATGGCTACACCTTC
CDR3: CASSYRWGANYGYTF

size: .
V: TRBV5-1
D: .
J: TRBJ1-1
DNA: TGCGCCAGCAGCTTGCCAGGACAGCTAAACACTGAAGCTTTCTTT
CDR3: CASSLPGQLNTEAFF

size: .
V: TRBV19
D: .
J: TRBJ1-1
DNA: TGTGCCAGTAGTAGCTTAGGAACAGTGAACACTGAAGCTTTCTTT
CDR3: CASSSLGTVNTEAFF

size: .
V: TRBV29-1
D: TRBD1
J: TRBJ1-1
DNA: TGCAGCGGCGGGGACAGGCGGGACACTGAAGCTTTCTTT
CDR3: CSGGDRRDTEAFF

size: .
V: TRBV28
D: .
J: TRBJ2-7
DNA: TGTGCCAGCAGTTTACGGGGCGGGGTAATATTCGAGCAGTACTTC
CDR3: CASSLRGGVIFEQYF

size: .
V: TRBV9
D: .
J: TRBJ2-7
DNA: TGTGCCAGCAGCTACCGACAGATTGACTACGAGCAGTACTTC
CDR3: CASSYRQIDYEQYF

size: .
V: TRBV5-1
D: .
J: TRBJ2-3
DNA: TGCGCCAGCAGCTTTGGCGGGTTTAGCACAGATACGCAGTATTTT
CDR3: CASSFGGFSTDTQYF

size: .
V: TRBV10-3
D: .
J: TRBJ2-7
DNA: TGTGCCATCAGTGCCAGGGACGAGCAGTACTTC
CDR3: CAISARDEQYF

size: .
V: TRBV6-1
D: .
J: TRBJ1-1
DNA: TGTGCCAGCAGTGCCTACCGGGACACCGAAGCTTTCTTT
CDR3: CASSAYRDTEAFF

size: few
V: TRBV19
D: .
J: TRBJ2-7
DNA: TGTGCCAGTAGTATAGGACTGAATACCTACGAGCAGTACTTC
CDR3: CASSIGLNTYEQYF

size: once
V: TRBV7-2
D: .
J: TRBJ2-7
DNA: TGTGCCAGCAGCTTGCCTCCTACCTACGAGCAGTACTTC
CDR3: CASSLPPTYEQYF

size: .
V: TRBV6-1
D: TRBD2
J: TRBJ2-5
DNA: TGTGCCAGCGGAGAGGACGGTGCGGGAGGATGGACCCAGTACTTC
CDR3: CASGEDGAGGWTQYF

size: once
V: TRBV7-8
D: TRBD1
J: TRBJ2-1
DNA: TGTGCCAGCAGCTCCCCGGGACAGGGTTACAATGAGCAGTTCTTC
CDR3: CASSSPGQGYNEQFF